Below, 18 T cell receptor beta chains from the same sample are listed, as sequenced in a study of shared clonotypes between healthy human individuals. The protocol was immunoSEQ multiplex PCR, while the TCRdb copy is restricted to in-frame clones and leaves out a portion. Of about 1,500,000 clones in the sample, around 95% were seen once. The source material was naive CD4+ T cells sorted from blood. Subset given: CD45RA+ positively selected. The receptors come from a man between 25 and 39 years old in good health.

The chain joins TRBV18 to TRBJ2-3, with TRBD1 identical over 11 bases. J lost 6 bases, V lost 2 bases, and 10 bases had no gene match. The CDR3 is 17 residues long. Germline CDR1 KGHSH, CDR2 LQKENI. Here the CDR3 DNA reads TGTGCCAGCTCACCATCCGGACAGGGGGCCTCTGGGGATACGCAGTATTTT. It codes for CASSPSGQGASGDTQYF.

The chain links TRBV10-3 to TRBJ2-1; D may be TRBD2 (6 bases). Germline V gene sequence: CDR1 ENHRY, CDR2 SYGVKD. There are 13 residues in the CDR3. With 10 bases removed from V and 7 bases from J, the gap between germline ends came to 17 bases. For the CDR3, the DNA is TGTGCCACCCTACCGGGACTCCCAAATGAGCAGTTCTTC. Translating gives CATLPGLPNEQFF.

This clone has only one observation. The genes are TRBV5-1 and TRBJ2-2, with D possibly TRBD2 on 5 matching bases. Germline V gene lookup returns CDR1 SGHRS and CDR2 YFSETQ. The V end lost 4 bases, the J end lost 4 bases, and 11 bases lay between the germline ends. The CDR3 loop spans 14 amino acids. The DNA of the CDR3 is TGCGCCAGCAGCGGACTGTTTTCCACCGGGGAGCTGTTTTTT. It codes for CASSGLFSTGELFF.

Here the CDR3 reads CASSLSSGIQETQYF. The CDR3 nucleotides read TGTGCCAGCAGTTTATCTTCCGGGATCCAAGAGACCCAGTACTTC. V is TRBV27 and J is TRBJ2-5; a possible D gene is TRBD2 (5 bases). Trimming shortened V by 0 bases and J by 1 base, and 9 bases separated the two germline ends. Germline V gene data show CDR1 as MNHEY and CDR2 as SMNVEV (reference sequence). The CDR3 sequence is 15 residues long.

This clone was seen only once. This chain uses TRBV11-2 with TRBJ2-2; TRBD2 aligns across 8 bases. With V trimmed by 6 bases and J by 6 bases, 15 bases remained unmatched. The CDR3 is made up of 17 amino acids. Germline loops: CDR1 SGHAT, CDR2 FQNNGV. DNA for the CDR3: TGTGCCAGCAGACCAACTAGCGGCCTAGTCGTCGCCGGGGAGCTGTTTTTT. Translated, it gives CASRPTSGLVVAGELFF.

The chain couples TRBV7-9 to TRBJ1-2, with 9 bases identical to TRBD1. J gave up 11 bases and V 1 base, and 8 bases lay outside the gene matches. Germline V lookup: CDR1 SEHNR, CDR2 FQNEAQ (reference sequence). This CDR3 region has 14 residues. The CDR3 DNA sequence: TGTGCCAGCAGCTTAGTGGCGGGACAGGGCCTTTACACCTTC. Translating it yields CASSLVAGQGLYTF.

The chain combines TRBV11-3 with TRBJ2-1; TRBD2 matches at 9 bases. This CDR3 has 15 amino acids. V shed 5 bases, J shed 5 bases, and the junction held 7 bases outside the gene matches. Looked up from germline, CDR1 is SGHNT and CDR2 is YENEEA. The CDR3 DNA follows: TGTGCCAGCAGCCCGGGGCTAGCGGGAAACAATGAGCAGTTCTTC. Translated: CASSPGLAGNNEQFF.

The rearrangement links TRBV15 to TRBJ1-4; unclear D gene. V lost 1 base, J lost 4 bases, and 7 bases lay in between. Germline V lookup: CDR1 LNHNV, CDR2 YYDKDF (reference sequence). The CDR3 extends over 14 amino acids. CDR3 region: CATSRGRSNEKLFF. CDR3 DNA: TGTGCCACCAGCAGAGGGCGGAGTAATGAAAAACTGTTTTTT.

The J gene is TRBJ2-7, the V gene TRBV27, with D possibly matching TRBD1 (7 bases). V was trimmed by 5 bases and J by 4 bases, leaving 15 bases between them. Germline assignment: CDR1 MNHEY and CDR2 SMNVEV (reference sequence). The CDR3 length is 14 residues. CDR3 nucleotides: TGTGCCAGCAGTCGGGGGACAGTTCTGTACGAGCAGTACTTC. It yields the protein CASSRGTVLYEQYF.

About this clone: Other DNA sequences from this sample encode an identical CDR3 as well. The genes are TRBV28 and TRBJ1-1; 8 nucleotides agree with TRBD1. Germline lookup yields CDR1 MDHEN and CDR2 SYDVKM. Trimming cost V 6 bases and J 4 bases; bases outside gene matches: 7. The CDR3 is made up of 14 amino acids. The CDR3 loop is CASSLPTGGTEAFF. Written as DNA, the CDR3 is TGTGCCAGCAGCCTTCCAACAGGGGGCACTGAAGCTTTCTTT.

V and J are TRBV5-1 and TRBJ1-1, with D possibly matching TRBD1 (5 bases). Germline V gene data show CDR1 as SGHRS and CDR2 as YFSETQ. CDR3 length: 15 residues. The ends were cut back, 0 bases at V and 1 base at J, with 10 bases in the middle. The CDR3 sequence is CASSLEPQGNTEAFF. CDR3 nucleotides: TGCGCCAGCAGCTTGGAACCCCAGGGGAACACTGAAGCTTTCTTT. The full variable domain, with the rest looked up from reference TRBV5-1 and TRBJ1-1, is KAGVTQTPRYLIKTRGQQVTLSCSPISGHRSVSWYQQTPGQGLQFLFEYFSETQRNKGNFPGRFSGRQFSNSRSEMNVSTLELGDSALYLCASSLEPQGNTEAFFGQGTRLTVV.

The V and J genes are TRBV6-5 and TRBJ1-5; no clear D. The CDR3 has 13 amino acids. Trimming shortened V by 5 bases and J by 5 bases, and 10 bases separated the two germline ends. Germline V gene sequence: CDR1 MNHEY, CDR2 SVGAGI. DNA for the CDR3: TGTGCCAGCAGTGTCAGGCCCGATCAGCCCCAGCATTTT. Its translation is CASSVRPDQPQHF.

This clone came up once. V gene TRBV21-1 combines with J gene TRBJ2-1; the D call in the table, TRBD2, was not verified against the DNA. TRBV21-1 is a documented pseudogene. The CDR3 runs 16 residues. CDR3 in DNA: TGTGCCAGCAGCAAAGCAGGGAGAGTACTGGGTATGAGACAGTTCTTC. This encodes CASSKAGRVLGMRQFF.

The V call is TRBV14, the J call TRBJ2-3, with 7 bases identical to TRBD2. The CDR3 totals 16 residues. The V gene's germline CDR1 is SGHDN and CDR2 FVKESK. J was trimmed by 2 bases and V by 1 base; bases with no gene match: 6. The CDR3 DNA is TGTGCCAGCAGCCAAGGTCGGACTAGTCACACAGATACGCAGTATTTT. This encodes CASSQGRTSHTDTQYF.

The J gene is TRBJ2-7, the V gene TRBV7-2, with TRBD1 identical over 8 bases. Germline CDR1 and CDR2: SGHTA and FQGNSA. The length of the CDR3 is 13 residues. The V and J ends lost 5 bases and 5 bases, in that order; junction bases with no gene match: 5. CDR3 sequence (DNA): TGTGCCAGCAGCCGACAGGGGTCCAACGAGCAGTACTTC. This translates into CASSRQGSNEQYF.

The V gene is TRBV5-4, the J gene TRBJ2-1; tentative D call: TRBD2 (6 bases). CDR1 and CDR2 from the germline V gene are SGHNT and YYREEE (reference sequence). The CDR3 covers 15 residues. V shed 4 bases and J shed 7 bases, with 18 bases lying between them. The DNA for the CDR3 is TGTGCCAGCAGCGTCGAACTAGCCGGATTAAATGAGCAGTTCTTC. It translates to CASSVELAGLNEQFF.

The gene calls are TRBV7-9 and TRBJ2-7; 7 bases are shared with TRBD1. The CDR3 contains 11 residues. Losses at the gene ends were 5 bases for V and 12 bases for J; bases not matched to a gene: 7. Germline CDR1 SEHNR, CDR2 FQNEAQ (reference sequence). The CDR3 nucleotides read TGTGCCAGCAGCCGACAGGGTGAGGGGTACTTC. Translation gives CASSRQGEGYF.

The CDR3 protein is CASSPSWASNDEQFF. CDR3 nucleotides: TGTGCCAGCAGCCCAAGCTGGGCTAGCAACGATGAGCAGTTCTTC. The V gene is TRBV5-4, the J gene TRBJ2-1, with D possibly TRBD2 on 5 matching bases. Germline V CDR1 and CDR2: SGHNT, YYREEE (reference sequence). The ends were cut back, 4 bases at V and 8 bases at J, with 19 bases in the middle. This CDR3 is 15 amino acids long.